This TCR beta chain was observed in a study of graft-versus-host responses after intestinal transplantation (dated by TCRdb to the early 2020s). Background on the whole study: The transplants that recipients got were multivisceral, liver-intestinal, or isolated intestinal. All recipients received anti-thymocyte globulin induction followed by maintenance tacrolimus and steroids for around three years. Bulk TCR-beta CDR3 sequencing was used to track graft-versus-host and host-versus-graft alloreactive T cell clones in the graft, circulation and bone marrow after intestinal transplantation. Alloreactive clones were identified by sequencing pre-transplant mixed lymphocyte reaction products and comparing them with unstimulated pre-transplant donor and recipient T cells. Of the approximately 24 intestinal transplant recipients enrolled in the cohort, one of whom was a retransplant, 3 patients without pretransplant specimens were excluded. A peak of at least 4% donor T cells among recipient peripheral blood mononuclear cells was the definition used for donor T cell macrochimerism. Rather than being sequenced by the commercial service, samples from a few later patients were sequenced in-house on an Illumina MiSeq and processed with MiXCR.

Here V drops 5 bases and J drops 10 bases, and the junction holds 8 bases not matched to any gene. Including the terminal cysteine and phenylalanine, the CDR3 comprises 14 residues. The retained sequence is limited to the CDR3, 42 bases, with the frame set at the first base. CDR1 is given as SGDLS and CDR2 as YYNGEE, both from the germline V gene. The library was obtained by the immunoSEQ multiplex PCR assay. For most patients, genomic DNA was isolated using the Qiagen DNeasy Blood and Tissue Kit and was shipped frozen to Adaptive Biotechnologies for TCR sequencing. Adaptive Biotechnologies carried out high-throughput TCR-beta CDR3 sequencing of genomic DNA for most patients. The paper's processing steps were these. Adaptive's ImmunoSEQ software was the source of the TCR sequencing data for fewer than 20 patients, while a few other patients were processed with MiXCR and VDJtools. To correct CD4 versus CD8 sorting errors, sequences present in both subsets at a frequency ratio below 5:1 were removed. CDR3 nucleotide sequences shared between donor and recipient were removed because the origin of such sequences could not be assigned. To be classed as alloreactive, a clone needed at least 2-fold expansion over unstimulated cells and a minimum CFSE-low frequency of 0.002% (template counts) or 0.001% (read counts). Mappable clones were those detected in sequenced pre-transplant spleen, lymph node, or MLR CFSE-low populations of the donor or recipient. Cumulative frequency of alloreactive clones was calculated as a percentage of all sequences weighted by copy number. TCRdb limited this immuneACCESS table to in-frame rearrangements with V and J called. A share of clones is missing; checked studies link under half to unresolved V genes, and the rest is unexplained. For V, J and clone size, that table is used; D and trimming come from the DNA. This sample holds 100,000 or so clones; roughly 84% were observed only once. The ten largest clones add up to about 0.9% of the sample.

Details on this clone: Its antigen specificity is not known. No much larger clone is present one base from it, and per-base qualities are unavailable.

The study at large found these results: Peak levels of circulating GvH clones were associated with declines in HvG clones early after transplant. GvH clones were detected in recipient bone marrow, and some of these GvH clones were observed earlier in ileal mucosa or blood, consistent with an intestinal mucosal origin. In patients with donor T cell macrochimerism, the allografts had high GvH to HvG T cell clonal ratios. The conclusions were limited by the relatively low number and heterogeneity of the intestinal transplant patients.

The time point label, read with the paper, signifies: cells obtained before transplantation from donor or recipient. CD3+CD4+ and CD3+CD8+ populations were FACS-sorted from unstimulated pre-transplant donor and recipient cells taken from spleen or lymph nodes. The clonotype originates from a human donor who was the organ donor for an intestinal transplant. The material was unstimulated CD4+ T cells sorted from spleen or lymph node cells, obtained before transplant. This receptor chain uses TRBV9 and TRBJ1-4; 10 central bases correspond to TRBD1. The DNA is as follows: TGTGCCAGCAGTTCCGGGACAGGGGTCGCAAAACTGTTTTTT. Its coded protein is CASSSGTGVAKLFF. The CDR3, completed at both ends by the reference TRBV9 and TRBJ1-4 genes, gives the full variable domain DSGVTQTPKHLITATGQRVTLRCSPRSGDLSVYWYQQSLDQGLQFLIQYYNGEERAKGNILERFSAQQFPDLHSELNLSSLELGDSALYFCASSSGTGVAKLFFGSGTQLSVL.